This TCR beta chain is drawn from a study of blood T cell repertoires in COVID-19. Study-wide context: Specimens from acute and convalescent COVID-19 originated in the United States, Italy and Spain. Sources were T cells, B-cell-depleted T cells, or PBMCs; the material itself was cDNA or gDNA.

Per the study methods: How many nucleated cells were present was estimated from reference gene primer amplification. TCRdb's table, derived via immunoSEQ multiplex PCR, lists solely in-frame clones and lacks some. That table supplies the V and J calls and clone size; D and trimming were determined from the DNA. The table lists about 230,000 clones, roughly 84% of them singletons. This receptor was identified in a man aged 50 or older with active or convalescent COVID-19. Material: peripheral blood.

In DNA form, the CDR3 reads TGCAGCGTTGAAGGGGCTGGAGGGAATGAGCAGTTCTTC. This sequence encodes CSVEGAGGNEQFF. This sequence joins TRBV29-1 and TRBJ2-1, with a weak D call TRBD2 (6 bases). CDR3 size: 13 residues. Trimming shortened V by 1 base and J by 7 bases, and 11 bases separated the two germline ends. CDR1 and CDR2 (germline): SQVTM, ANQGSEA.